Below are 19 T cell receptor beta chains sequenced from a single sample in a study of cytomegalovirus exposure and HLA in healthy donors. It was with 60 Vbeta and 13 Jbeta primers that the PCR ran. Some clones are missing from TCRdb's copy, which holds only in-frame ones; the method was immunoSEQ multiplex PCR. The sample records about 160,000 clones, 60% to 80% being singletons. The material sequenced was PBMCs. These receptors came from a man younger than 35 in good health and CMV-seropositive.

The chain recombines TRBV5-1 with TRBJ2-5, with 8 bases that match TRBD2. TRBJ2-7 matches the DNA end more closely, so the J call is doubtful. Germline CDR1 SGHRS, CDR2 YFSETQ. This CDR3 is built from 14 residues. The DNA for the CDR3 is TGCGCCAGCAGCTCCCAAGCGGGAGCTTACGAGCAGTACTTC. This sequence encodes CASSSQAGAYEQYF.

CDR3 coding DNA: TGTGCCAGCAGTTACCGACAGGGGGACGCTCAGCCCCAGCATTTT. Translated, it gives CASSYRQGDAQPQHF. The genes are TRBV6-5 and TRBJ1-5; 9 bases agree with TRBD1. The CDR3 extends over 15 amino acids. Trimming took 2 bases from V and 6 from J; bases not matched to a gene: 5. The germline V gene has CDR1 MNHEY and CDR2 SVGAGI.

CDR3 amino acids: CASSLKQVGSYEQYF. CDR3 nucleotides: TGTGCCAGCAGTTTAAAACAGGTTGGCTCCTACGAGCAGTACTTC. This chain joins TRBV27 and TRBJ2-7; a weak D match, TRBD1 (5 bases). The CDR3 spans 15 residues. Trimming cost V 2 bases and J 0 bases, with 11 bases left between them. Germline lookup yields CDR1 MNHEY and CDR2 SMNVEV (reference sequence).

The rearrangement joins TRBV11-2 to TRBJ2-1, with D possibly being TRBD2 (5 bases). V was clipped by 2 bases and J by 8 bases, with 13 bases between them. This CDR3 region has 14 residues. Germline assignment: CDR1 SGHAT and CDR2 FQNNGV. The CDR3 nucleotides are TGTGCCAGCAGCTTATCTCCTAGCAGTGATGAGCAGTTCTTC. Translating it yields CASSLSPSSDEQFF.

The V and J genes are TRBV27 and TRBJ2-2, with D perhaps matching TRBD1 (6 bases). In germline, CDR1 is MNHEY, CDR2 SMNVEV (reference sequence). The CDR3 is 16 amino acids. V was shortened by 3 bases and J by 0 bases, with 11 bases between the two germline ends. CDR3 region: CASSFIWTANTGELFF. As DNA, the CDR3 is TGTGCCAGCAGTTTCATTTGGACAGCGAACACCGGGGAGCTGTTTTTT.

The chain links TRBV4-1 to TRBJ2-1, with D maybe TRBD1 (5 bases). CDR1 is MGHRA, CDR2 YSYEKL, per germline. The CDR3 extends over 14 amino acids. The V end was cut by 1 base, the J end by 9 bases, with 13 bases between. CDR3 DNA sequence: TGCGCCAGCAGCCAAGGGCCAGGGAATACTGAGCAGTTCTTC. It is translated as CASSQGPGNTEQFF.

The J gene is TRBJ1-1, the V gene TRBV7-8; D uncertain. The V end was cut by 0 bases, the J end by 2 bases, with 7 bases between. The length of the CDR3 is 14 residues. CDR1 and CDR2 (germline): SGHVS, FQNEAQ. The CDR3 region is CASSLARVNTEAFF. Here the CDR3 DNA reads TGTGCCAGCAGCTTAGCGAGGGTAAACACTGAAGCTTTCTTT.

V gene TRBV29-1 combines with J gene TRBJ1-2; D might be TRBD1 (5 bases). Trimming pared 4 bases from V and 4 bases from J, leaving 13 bases between. The CDR3 is 13 residues long. The germline CDR1 and CDR2 sequences are SQVTM and ANQGSEA. This CDR3 reads CSVAVGEGYGYTF. The CDR3 DNA follows: TGCAGCGTTGCGGTAGGGGAGGGCTATGGCTACACCTTC.

Only a few counts were recorded for this clone. The chain employs TRBV4-3 and TRBJ2-2; 12 bases line up with TRBD2. V dropped 0 bases and J dropped 4; count of bases not matched to a gene: 3. Germline V gene lookup returns CDR1 LGHNA and CDR2 YSLEER. The CDR3 spans 17 residues. The CDR3 loop reads CASSQDPSGGVTGELFF. DNA for the CDR3: TGCGCCAGCAGCCAAGATCCTAGCGGGGGGGTCACCGGGGAGCTGTTTTTT.

V usage is TRBV11-2 and J usage is TRBJ1-6; 7 bases line up with TRBD1. J was trimmed by 8 bases and V by 6 bases; bases with no gene match: 1. CDR1 and CDR2 (germline): SGHAT, FQNNGV. This CDR3 spans 12 amino acids. CDR3 sequence reads: CASSTGDSPLHF. In DNA form, the CDR3 reads TGTGCCAGCAGTACAGGGGATTCACCCCTCCACTTT.

V is TRBV6-1 and J is TRBJ2-3; 8 bases align to TRBD1. The CDR3 is made up of 14 amino acids. The V and J ends lost 8 bases and 4 bases, in that order; junction bases with no gene match: 8. Per the germline V gene, CDR1 is MNHNS and CDR2 is SASEGT. In DNA form, the CDR3 reads TGTGCCAGCCTTCAGGGGGCGGGCGCAGATACGCAGTATTTT. Its protein product is CASLQGAGADTQYF.

This chain joins TRBV5-1 and TRBJ2-3; 9 positions agree with TRBD2. The CDR3 extends over 16 amino acids. Germline-derived CDR1 and CDR2 are SGHRS and YFSETQ. V trimming: 0 bases; J trimming: 4 bases; junction bases outside the gene matches: 6. The CDR3 coding sequence is TGCGCCAGCAGCTTGGGCGGGGGGGCTATCGCAGATACGCAGTATTTT. The encoded protein is CASSLGGGAIADTQYF.

This clone was counted between two and nine times. V and J are TRBV27 and TRBJ2-1; 7 bases align to TRBD2. V lost 1 base to trimming and J lost 7 bases; unmatched junction nucleotides: 4. CDR3 length: 14 amino acids. Germline V gives CDR1 MNHEY, CDR2 SMNVEV (reference sequence). CDR3 amino acids: CASSLYGGGNEQFF. In DNA form, the CDR3 reads TGTGCCAGCAGTTTATACGGGGGAGGGAATGAGCAGTTCTTC.

The V gene is TRBV27, the J gene TRBJ2-7; 13 bases fit TRBD2. Trimming removed 2 bases from V and 2 bases from J; junction bases left unmatched: 3. The CDR3 totals 16 residues. Per the germline V gene, CDR1 is MNHEY and CDR2 is SMNVEV (reference sequence). CDR3 DNA: TGTGCCAGCAGTTTACAAGGACTAGCGGGAGCCTACGAGCAGTACTTC. This codes for CASSLQGLAGAYEQYF.

This clone was found a few times. The chain has TRBV29-1 and TRBJ2-2, with 11 bases that match TRBD1. Germline V CDR1 and CDR2: SQVTM, ANQGSEA. This CDR3 spans 15 amino acids. V dropped 4 bases and J dropped 4; count of bases not matched to a gene: 5. CDR3 sequence reads: CSVGTGGKGTGELFF. The CDR3 DNA reads as TGCAGCGTTGGGACAGGGGGCAAAGGCACCGGGGAGCTGTTTTTT.

This clone was seen a few times. This chain connects TRBV18 to TRBJ2-7; TRBD1 is a possible D gene (7 bases). The CDR3 length is 14 residues. Trimming took 3 bases from V and 2 from J, leaving 11 bases between them. Germline V gene data show CDR1 as KGHSH and CDR2 as LQKENI. This CDR3 is CASSPAGQPYEQYF. In DNA form, the CDR3 reads TGTGCCAGCTCACCGGCGGGACAGCCCTACGAGCAGTACTTC.

This chain links TRBV30 with TRBJ2-1; 10 bases line up with TRBD1. CDR1 and CDR2 (germline): GTSNPN, SVGIG (reference sequence). V dropped 5 bases and J dropped 2; count of bases not matched to a gene: 0. The CDR3 runs to 13 residues. The CDR3 sequence: CAWDRGPYNEQFF. CDR3 nucleotide sequence: TGTGCCTGGGACAGGGGGCCCTACAATGAGCAGTTCTTC. Using reference TRBV30 and TRBJ2-1 for the parts outside the CDR3, the full variable domain is SQTIHQWPATLVQPVGSPLSLECTVEGTSNPNLYWYRQAAGRGLQLLFYSVGIGQISSEVPQNLSASRPQDRQFILSSKKLLLSDSGFYLCAWDRGPYNEQFFGPGTRLTVL.

The chain combines TRBV15 with TRBJ2-7, with D possibly matching TRBD1 (5 bases). Germline CDR1 is LNHNV and CDR2 is YYDKDF (reference sequence). Trimming removed 1 base from V and 7 bases from J, with 8 bases in between. This CDR3 has 12 amino acids. Here the CDR3 reads CATSRGRAEQYF. For the CDR3, the DNA is TGTGCCACCAGCAGAGGCAGGGCTGAGCAGTACTTC.

This chain uses TRBV4-1 with TRBJ2-7, with TRBD2 identical over 8 bases. Germline trimming cut 4 bases from V and 2 bases from J; bases unmatched to any gene: 13. The CDR3 is made up of 17 amino acids. The V gene's germline CDR1 is MGHRA and CDR2 YSYEKL. The chain's CDR3 is CASSLREGTSGTYEQYF. The CDR3, as DNA: TGCGCCAGCAGCCTAAGAGAAGGGACTAGTGGGACCTACGAGCAGTACTTC.